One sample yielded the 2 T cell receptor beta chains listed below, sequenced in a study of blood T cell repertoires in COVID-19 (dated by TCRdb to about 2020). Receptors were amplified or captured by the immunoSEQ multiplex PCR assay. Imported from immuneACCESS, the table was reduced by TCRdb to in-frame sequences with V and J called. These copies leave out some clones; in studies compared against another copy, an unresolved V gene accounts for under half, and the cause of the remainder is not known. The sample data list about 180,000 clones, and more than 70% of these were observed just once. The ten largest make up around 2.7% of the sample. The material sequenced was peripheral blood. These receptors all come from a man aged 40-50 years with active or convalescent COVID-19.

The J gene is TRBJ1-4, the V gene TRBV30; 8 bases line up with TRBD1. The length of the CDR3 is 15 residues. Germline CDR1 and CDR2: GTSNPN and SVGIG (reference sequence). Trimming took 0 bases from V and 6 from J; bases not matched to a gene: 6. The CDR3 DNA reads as TGTGCCTGGAGTGTTCAGGGGGCGCGGGATGAAAAACTGTTTTTT. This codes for CAWSVQGARDEKLFF.

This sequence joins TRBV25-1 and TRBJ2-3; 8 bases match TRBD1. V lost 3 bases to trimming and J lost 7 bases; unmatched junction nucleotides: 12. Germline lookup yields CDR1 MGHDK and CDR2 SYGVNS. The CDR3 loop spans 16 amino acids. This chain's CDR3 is CASSELRTGNLNTQYF. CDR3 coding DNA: TGTGCCAGCAGTGAGTTGCGGACAGGGAATCTGAATACGCAGTATTTT.